This entry lists 32 T cell receptor beta chains sequenced from one sample in a study of shared clonotypes between healthy human individuals. Only in-frame clones appear in the TCRdb table, and some are missing; sequencing was by immunoSEQ multiplex PCR. The sample includes hundreds of thousands of clones, roughly four fifths seen only once; the top ten take about 12%. The material sequenced was PBMCs. The receptors derive from a woman aged 40 to 55 in good health. Some clones in this sample may be carry-over from other donors' samples.

The chain combines TRBV6-6 with TRBJ2-3; 8 bases are shared with TRBD2. Germline CDR1 MNHNY, CDR2 SVGAGI (reference sequence). V shed 6 bases, J shed 6 bases, and the junction held 11 bases outside the gene matches. The length of the CDR3 is 15 residues. DNA of the CDR3: TGTGCCAGCAGCCCTGTGACAGGCGGGAGGGATACGCAGTATTTT. The encoded protein is CASSPVTGGRDTQYF.

This clone was seen a handful of times. Here the CDR3 DNA reads TGCGCCAGCAGCTTGGGGACAGAAAACATTCAGTACTTC. Amino acids: CASSLGTENIQYF. The V call is TRBV5-1, the J call TRBJ2-4; weak D call: TRBD1 (6 bases). V was shortened by 0 bases and J by 5 bases, with 6 bases between the two germline ends. Germline-derived CDR1 and CDR2 are SGHRS and YFSETQ. The length of the CDR3 is 13 residues.

The chain is built from TRBV6-6 and TRBJ2-3; 7 bases are a match to TRBD2. The J segment lost 1 base and the V segment lost 3 bases, leaving 1 base of the junction unmatched. Germline CDR1 is MNHNY and CDR2 is SVGAGI (reference sequence). This CDR3 comprises 14 residues. Written as DNA, the CDR3 is TGTGCCAGCAGTTATCTAGCGGGCACAGATACGCAGTATTTT. It encodes CASSYLAGTDTQYF.

The V call is TRBV27, the J call TRBJ2-3; D may be TRBD1 (6 bases). CDR3 size: 18 residues. V was pared by 2 bases and J by 2 bases, with 20 bases between. Looked up from germline, CDR1 is MNHEY and CDR2 is SMNVEV (reference sequence). The CDR3 DNA sequence: TGTGCCAGCAGTTTAGCCCGGGACCTTAGGGGACACACAGATACGCAGTATTTT. Protein: CASSLARDLRGHTDTQYF.

The gene calls are TRBV10-3 and TRBJ2-5; D is unresolved. In germline, CDR1 is ENHRY, CDR2 SYGVKD. The CDR3 runs to 12 residues. V was clipped by 2 bases and J by 2 bases, with 3 bases between them. CDR3 sequence (DNA): TGTGCCATCAGTGAGGGTCAAGAGACCCAGTACTTC. Its protein is CAISEGQETQYF.

This clone was recorded at least ten times. The J gene is TRBJ2-2, the V gene TRBV18; a possible D gene is TRBD1 (6 bases). Germline V gene sequence: CDR1 KGHSH, CDR2 LQKENI. This CDR3 contains 12 residues. V was cut by 6 bases and J by 7 bases, with 9 bases left in between. CDR3 sequence reads: CASSSQGGELFF. CDR3 nucleotide sequence: TGTGCCAGCTCGTCACAGGGCGGGGAGCTGTTTTTT.

A single count supports this clone. A much more abundant neighbour one base away suggests this may be a read error. Other DNA variants within this sample encode the same CDR3. The chain carries TRBV18 and TRBJ2-7; TRBD2 is a possible D gene (6 bases). Trimming pared 4 bases from V and 3 bases from J, leaving 19 bases between. The CDR3 has 16 residues. The germline CDR1 and CDR2 sequences are KGHSH and LQKENI. The CDR3 DNA reads as TGTGCCAGCTCACGAACGCACAGCGGGTCCGACTACGAGCAGTACTTC. It encodes CASSRTHSGSDYEQYF.

This sequence joins TRBV18 and TRBJ1-5; D possibly corresponds to TRBD1 (6 bases). Looked up from germline, CDR1 is KGHSH and CDR2 is LQKENI. The CDR3 runs 14 residues. V shed 3 bases and J shed 4 bases, with 10 bases lying between them. The CDR3 loop is CASSPLDRNQPQHF. DNA of the CDR3: TGTGCCAGCTCACCTCTGGACAGAAATCAGCCCCAGCATTTT.

The chain combines TRBV14 with TRBJ1-5; D unresolved. Trimming stripped 2 bases from V and 4 bases from J, with 9 bases between. The CDR3 totals 14 residues. The germline V gene encodes CDR1 SGHDN and CDR2 FVKESK. The CDR3 bases are TGTGCCAGCAGCCAAATCCGGGGTAATCAGCCCCAGCATTTT. Its translation is CASSQIRGNQPQHF.

The chain is built from TRBV15 and TRBJ2-5, with D possibly called TRBD1 or TRBD2 (5 bases each). Germline values: CDR1 LNHNV, CDR2 YYDKDF (reference sequence). V shed 3 bases and J shed 2 bases, with 7 bases lying between them. The CDR3 has 13 amino acids. This CDR3 is CATSSGGQETQYF. CDR3 DNA sequence: TGTGCCACCAGCAGTGGGGGACAAGAGACCCAGTACTTC. Based on the CDR3 plus reference TRBV15 and TRBJ2-5, the full variable domain is DAMVIQNPRYQVTQFGKPVTLSCSQTLNHNVMYWYQQKSSQAPKLLFHYYDKDFNNEADTPDNFQSRRPNTSFCFLDIRSPGLGDTAMYLCATSSGGQETQYFGPGTRLLVL.

The gene calls are TRBV28 and TRBJ1-1; TRBD1 is a possible D gene (5 bases). The length of the CDR3 is 14 residues. Germline CDR1 is MDHEN and CDR2 is SYDVKM. V was clipped by 7 bases and J by 5 bases, with 17 bases between them. CDR3 region: CASTKPQGNTEAFF. Written as DNA, the CDR3 is TGTGCCAGCACAAAACCCCAGGGTAATACTGAAGCTTTCTTT.

A note on this clone: Other DNA sequences in the same sample also yield this CDR3. This chain joins TRBV30 and TRBJ2-7; 7 nucleotides line up with TRBD1. Losses at the gene ends were 5 bases for V and 4 bases for J; bases not matched to a gene: 5. The V gene's germline CDR1 is GTSNPN and CDR2 SVGIG (reference sequence). CDR3 length equals 12 residues. The CDR3 spells CAWGTDFYEQYF. The CDR3 DNA follows: TGTGCCTGGGGGACAGACTTTTACGAGCAGTACTTC.

This clone appeared a few times. The chain couples TRBV7-9 to TRBJ1-2; a possible D gene is TRBD1 (6 bases). V lost 6 bases, J lost 8 bases, and 13 bases lay in between. Germline lookup yields CDR1 SEHNR and CDR2 FQNEAQ (reference sequence). This CDR3 is built from 12 residues. The CDR3 is CASSFHTGGYTF. The CDR3, as DNA: TGTGCCAGCAGTTTCCACACAGGGGGCTACACCTTC.

This rearrangement joins TRBV27 to TRBJ2-7; TRBD1 is a possible D gene (5 bases). CDR3 size: 14 residues. V lost 7 bases and J 0 bases, leaving 13 bases between the germline ends. Germline values: CDR1 MNHEY, CDR2 SMNVEV (reference sequence). The CDR3 DNA is TGTGCCAGCAAGGGCAGGGTGCACTCCTACGAGCAGTACTTC. Amino acid sequence: CASKGRVHSYEQYF.

The genes are TRBV11-2 and TRBJ2-5; tentatively, D is TRBD2 (6 bases). Between the trimmed V and J ends, which lost 0 bases and 1 base, there was a span of 9 bases. CDR3 length: 15 residues. Germline loops: CDR1 SGHAT, CDR2 FQNNGV. The DNA for the CDR3 is TGTGCCAGCAGCTTAGATGGGACTCCCCAAGAGACCCAGTACTTC. This translates into CASSLDGTPQETQYF.

The chain is built from TRBV5-1 and TRBJ2-7; D remains ambiguous. This CDR3 spans 13 amino acids. V gave up 3 bases and J gave up 3 bases, with 10 bases separating them. Germline CDR1 SGHRS, CDR2 YFSETQ. The DNA of the CDR3 is TGCGCCAGCAGCTCCCGGAACCGCTACGAGCAGTACTTC. This codes for CASSSRNRYEQYF.

The chain links TRBV28 to TRBJ1-5; D is uncertain. Trimming took off 8 bases at V and 5 bases at J, with 22 bases between the two ends. The germline V gene encodes CDR1 MDHEN and CDR2 SYDVKM. The CDR3 is 16 amino acids. CDR3 sequence reads: CASLDLGLADDQPQHF. In DNA, the CDR3 is TGTGCCAGCCTTGACCTGGGTCTGGCAGACGATCAGCCCCAGCATTTT.

The J gene is TRBJ2-3, the V gene TRBV2; D is possibly TRBD1 (5 bases). This CDR3 has 12 amino acids. CDR1 and CDR2 from the germline V gene are SNHLY and FYNNEI. V was clipped by 2 bases and J by 8 bases, with 8 bases between them. The CDR3 spells CASSERGLTQYF. In DNA, the CDR3 is TGTGCCAGCAGTGAAAGGGGTCTTACGCAGTATTTT.

The genes are TRBV5-6 and TRBJ2-3; 13 positions agree with TRBD2. CDR3 length equals 18 residues. Unmatched junction bases numbered 12, after V lost 6 bases and J lost 2 bases. Germline assignment: CDR1 SGHDT and CDR2 YYEEEE. Here the CDR3 reads CASTARTSGSGNTDTQYF. For the CDR3, the DNA is TGTGCCAGCACCGCCAGGACTAGCGGGAGTGGAAACACAGATACGCAGTATTTT.

Worth noting for this clone: Other nucleotide sequences in the sample specify the same CDR3. The chain links TRBV5-4 to TRBJ2-3; 10 bases align to TRBD2. CDR1 and CDR2 (germline): SGHNT, YYREEE (reference sequence). V shed 1 base, J shed 1 base, and the junction held 0 bases outside the gene matches. This CDR3 region has 15 residues. Here the CDR3 DNA reads TGTGCCAGCAGCTTGACTAGCGGGGGCACAGATACGCAGTATTTT. Translating gives CASSLTSGGTDTQYF.

As to this clone: The same CDR3 also results from other DNA sequences found in this sample. This chain joins TRBV9 and TRBJ2-7; unclear D gene. Trimming left V 2 bases short and J 0 bases short, with 9 bases between. The CDR3 has 14 amino acids. Germline assignment: CDR1 SGDLS and CDR2 YYNGEE. This CDR3 reads CASSVGGISYEQYF. In DNA, the CDR3 is TGTGCCAGCAGCGTCGGTGGGATCTCCTACGAGCAGTACTTC.

V usage is TRBV5-1 and J usage is TRBJ2-1; D unclear. V shed 0 bases and J shed 4 bases, with 8 bases lying between them. CDR1 and CDR2 (germline): SGHRS, YFSETQ. The CDR3 loop spans 14 amino acids. CDR3: CASSLATSYNEQFF. In nucleotides, the CDR3 is TGCGCCAGCAGCTTGGCGACCAGTTACAATGAGCAGTTCTTC.

This clone has only a few counts. This chain uses TRBV4-1 with TRBJ2-1; 7 bases are shared with TRBD2. With V trimmed by 3 bases and J by 7 bases, 0 bases remained unmatched. Looked up from germline, CDR1 is MGHRA and CDR2 is YSYEKL. This CDR3 is 12 amino acids long. The CDR3 nucleotides are TGCGCCAGCAGCCAGCGGGGGAATGAGCAGTTCTTC. Protein product: CASSQRGNEQFF.

Remarks on this clone: Only one base separates this from a far larger clonotype, so it likely reflects a read error. J is TRBJ2-6 and V is TRBV5-1; either TRBD1 or TRBD2 may fit D (6 bases each). The CDR3 runs 16 residues. CDR1 is SGHRS and CDR2 is YFSETQ in the germline V gene. The DNA of the CDR3 is TGCGCCAGCAGCCCAAGGGGGGACTCTGGGGCCAACGTCCTGGCTTTC. Its protein product is CASSPRGDSGANVLAF. The full variable domain, with the rest looked up from reference TRBV5-1 and TRBJ2-6, is KAGVTQTPRYLIKTRGQQVTLSCSPISGHRSVSWYQQTPGQGLQFLFEYFSETQRNKGNFPGRFSGRQFSNSRSEMNVSTLELGDSALYLCASSPRGDSGANVLAFGAGSRLTVL.

V and J are TRBV19 and TRBJ1-1, with TRBD1 matching 8 bases. The germline CDR1 and CDR2 sequences are LNHDA and SQIVND (reference sequence). The trim removed 5 bases at V and 0 bases at J, leaving 8 bases unmatched. CDR3 length: 16 amino acids. CDR3 loop: CASSQTGGRMNTEAFF. CDR3 DNA: TGTGCCAGTAGTCAAACAGGGGGGCGGATGAACACTGAAGCTTTCTTT.

The chain is built from TRBV2 and TRBJ1-4; possibly TRBD1 for D (5 bases). The CDR3 covers 15 residues. V was pared by 3 bases and J by 4 bases, with 12 bases between. Germline CDR1 reads SNHLY; CDR2 reads FYNNEI. Here the CDR3 DNA reads TGTGCCAGCAGTGATACGGGACGGCGTAATGAAAAACTGTTTTTT. It yields the protein CASSDTGRRNEKLFF.

This sequence joins TRBV5-6 and TRBJ1-1, with 11 bases identical to TRBD1. The CDR3 runs to 16 residues. Germline CDR1 SGHDT, CDR2 YYEEEE. V gave up 3 bases and J gave up 5 bases; unmatched junction bases: 9. CDR3 amino acids: CASSSDRGRRWTEAFF. The CDR3 DNA is TGTGCCAGCAGCTCGGACAGGGGGCGGAGGTGGACTGAAGCTTTCTTT. Using reference TRBV5-6 and TRBJ1-1 for the parts outside the CDR3, the full variable domain is DAGVTQSPTHLIKTRGQQVTLRCSPKSGHDTVSWYQQALGQGPQFIFQYYEEEERQRGNFPDRFSGHQFPNYSSELNVNALLLGDSALYLCASSSDRGRRWTEAFFGQGTRLTVV.

There are a few counts of this clone. The gene calls are TRBV6-4 and TRBJ2-1; maybe TRBD2 (5 bases). From germline, CDR1 is MRHNA and CDR2 SNTAGT. The CDR3 consists of 13 residues. The germline V and J ends were trimmed by 3 bases and 7 bases, with 10 bases remaining between them. The CDR3 DNA reads as TGTGCCAGCAGTGAATCAGCGGAAAATGAGCAGTTCTTC. Residues: CASSESAENEQFF.

The chain employs TRBV11-3 and TRBJ2-2; the D call may be TRBD1 or TRBD2 (5 bases each). Trimming cost V 5 bases and J 6 bases, with 10 bases left between them. The CDR3 runs 13 residues. Germline lookup yields CDR1 SGHNT and CDR2 YENEEA. The CDR3 coding sequence is TGTGCCAGCAGCGTAGTGGGGGCCGGGGAGCTGTTTTTT. Its protein is CASSVVGAGELFF. Full variable domain (missing parts from reference TRBV11-3 and TRBJ2-2): EAGVVQSPRYKIIEKKQPVAFWCNPISGHNTLYWYLQNLGQGPELLIRYENEEAVDDSQLPKDRFSAERLKGVDSTLKIQPAELGDSAVYLCASSVVGAGELFFGEGSRLTVL.

The rearrangement joins TRBV28 to TRBJ1-2; 12 bases agree with TRBD1. V dropped 6 bases and J dropped 8; count of bases not matched to a gene: 10. This CDR3 contains 15 residues. Germline V gene data show CDR1 as MDHEN and CDR2 as SYDVKM. For the CDR3, the DNA is TGTGCCAGCAGCCGCGGGACAGGGGGCGCGAACGGCTACACCTTC. Translated: CASSRGTGGANGYTF.

Only a few counts were recorded for this clone. The chain is built from TRBV14 and TRBJ1-2, with D perhaps TRBD1 (6 bases). Germline CDR1 and CDR2: SGHDN and FVKESK. The CDR3 contains 17 residues. V lost 5 bases to trimming and J lost 3 bases, with 22 bases between them. CDR3: CASSYILDRWGYYGYTF. CDR3 bases: TGTGCCAGCAGCTACATCCTAGACAGGTGGGGATACTATGGCTACACCTTC.

Only one count was recorded for this clone. The chain joins TRBV5-6 to TRBJ2-3, with 9 bases matching TRBD1. V gave up 3 bases and J gave up 2 bases; unmatched junction bases: 4. Looked up from germline, CDR1 is SGHDT and CDR2 is YYEEEE. This CDR3 is 15 amino acids long. CDR3 coding DNA: TGTGCCAGCAGCTCAGGGACAGGGCTCACAGATACGCAGTATTTT. Its translation: CASSSGTGLTDTQYF.